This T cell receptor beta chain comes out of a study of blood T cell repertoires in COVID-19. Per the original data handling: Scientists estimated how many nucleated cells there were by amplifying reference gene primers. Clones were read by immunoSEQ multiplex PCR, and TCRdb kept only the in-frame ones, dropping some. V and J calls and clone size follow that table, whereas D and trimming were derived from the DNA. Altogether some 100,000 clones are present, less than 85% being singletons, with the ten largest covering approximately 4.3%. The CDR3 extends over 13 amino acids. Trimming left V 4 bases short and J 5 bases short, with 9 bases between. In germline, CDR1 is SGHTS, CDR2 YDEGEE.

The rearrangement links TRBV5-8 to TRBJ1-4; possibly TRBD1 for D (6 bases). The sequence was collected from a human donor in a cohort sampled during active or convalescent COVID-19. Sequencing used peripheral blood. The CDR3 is CASSGGLNEKLFF. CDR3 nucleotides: TGTGCCAGCAGCGGGGGCCTAAATGAAAAACTGTTTTTT.